These 18 T cell receptor beta chains were all obtained from the same sample, sequenced in a study of identical twins. TCRdb ran MiXCR on the 5' RACE reads and lists one entry per CDR3 protein. This table holds roughly 1.6 million distinct CDR3 sequences, 25% to 35% found once. Material for sequencing was cord blood. Receptor source: a newborn girl in good health.

This rearrangement joins TRBV28 to TRBJ2-3, with TRBD2 matching 9 bases. Germline CDR1 MDHEN, CDR2 SYDVKM. J gave up 4 bases and V 5 bases, and 10 bases lay outside the gene matches. The CDR3 covers 16 residues. This chain's CDR3 is CASSKIAGEIADTQYF. The DNA of the CDR3 is TGTGCCAGCAGTAAAATAGCGGGAGAAATAGCAGATACGCAGTATTTT.

This clonotype was recorded a few times. V usage is TRBV4-2 and J usage is TRBJ1-2, with TRBD1 as a possible D gene (5 bases). CDR1 is LGHNA and CDR2 is YNFKEQ in the germline V gene. Trimming stripped 3 bases from V and 3 bases from J, with 14 bases between. This CDR3 spans 15 amino acids. CDR3 residues: CASSHPRGEDYGYTF. Here the CDR3 DNA reads TGTGCCAGCAGCCATCCTAGAGGGGAAGACTATGGCTACACCTTC.

This clonotype appeared many times. The chain carries TRBV5-1 and TRBJ2-4; tentative D call: TRBD1 (5 bases). Germline assignment: CDR1 SGHRS and CDR2 YFSETQ. CDR3 length: 17 residues. The ends were cut back, 1 base at V and 1 base at J, with 15 bases in the middle. Here the CDR3 DNA reads TGCGCCAGCAGCTTGTCGACAGCTCCCCTGGCCAAAAACATTCAGTACTTC. Its translation is CASSLSTAPLAKNIQYF.

The chain links TRBV4-1 to TRBJ1-1; 7 bases agree with TRBD1. J was trimmed by 7 bases and V by 3 bases; bases with no gene match: 17. Germline V gene data show CDR1 as MGHRA and CDR2 as YSYEKL. The CDR3 is made up of 17 amino acids. The CDR3 sequence is CASSQRIFRDSHDEAFF. The DNA of the CDR3 is TGCGCCAGCAGCCAGAGGATCTTTAGGGACAGCCATGATGAAGCTTTCTTT.

CDR3 sequence: CASSGRGGSYGYTF. The CDR3 bases are TGTGCCAGCAGTGGCCGGGGGGGATCCTATGGCTACACCTTC. The chain uses TRBV25-1 and TRBJ1-2; maybe TRBD1 (5 bases). Germline V gene sequence: CDR1 MGHDK, CDR2 SYGVNS. The ends were cut back, 4 bases at V and 4 bases at J, with 13 bases in the middle. CDR3 length equals 14 residues.

The V gene is TRBV5-5, the J gene TRBJ1-5; the match to TRBD1 covers 7 bases. Trimming cost V 0 bases and J 2 bases; bases outside gene matches: 5. CDR3 length: 16 amino acids. In germline, CDR1 is SGHKS, CDR2 YYEKEE (reference sequence). The DNA of the CDR3 is TGTGCCAGCAGCTTGGTTTTAGGGACAGGCAATCAGCCCCAGCATTTT. It is translated as CASSLVLGTGNQPQHF.

A single count supports this clonotype. One base away lies a much larger clone, so this may be a sequencing read error. The chain is built from TRBV6-2 or TRBV6-3 and TRBJ2-5; 7 bases match TRBD1. The CDR3 has 14 amino acids. The J segment lost 11 bases and the V segment lost 5 bases, leaving 14 bases of the junction unmatched. Looked up from germline, CDR1 is MNHEY and CDR2 is SVGEGT. The CDR3 nucleotides are TGTGCCAGCAGTCGTCCGGACAGGTACAATGAGCAGTACTTC. Translation gives CASSRPDRYNEQYF.

V and J are TRBV27 and TRBJ2-7; 8 nucleotides align to TRBD2. This CDR3 spans 16 amino acids. CDR1 and CDR2 (germline): MNHEY, SMNVEV (reference sequence). V shed 0 bases and J 1 base; nucleotides not matched to a gene: 5. The CDR3 region has the DNA TGTGCCAGCAGTTTATCGCGGCGGGGGGTATCCTACGAGCAGTACTTC. Translation gives CASSLSRRGVSYEQYF.

The chain carries TRBV11-1 and TRBJ1-4, with D unclear. Trimming took 5 bases from V and 4 from J, leaving 11 bases between them. This CDR3 has 14 residues. CDR1 and CDR2 from the germline V gene are SGHAT and FQDESV (reference sequence). The CDR3 loop reads CASSHGRVNEKLFF. The CDR3 nucleotides read TGTGCCAGCAGCCACGGACGGGTTAATGAAAAACTGTTTTTT.

This rearrangement joins TRBV9 to TRBJ1-1; no clear D. The V end was cut by 2 bases, the J end by 10 bases, with 21 bases between. The CDR3 runs to 15 residues. The germline CDR1 and CDR2 sequences are SGDLS and YYNGEE. The CDR3, as DNA: TGTGCCAGCAGCGTCCTTTCCAGTGACTGGCCCCGAGCTTTCTTT. It codes for CASSVLSSDWPRAFF.

This clonotype was found a few times. The chain links TRBV27 to TRBJ1-6; D remains unclear. The CDR3 length is 15 residues. Trimming cost V 1 base and J 6 bases, with 10 bases left between them. The germline V gene has CDR1 MNHEY and CDR2 SMNVEV (reference sequence). Here the CDR3 DNA reads TGTGCCAGCAGTTTATTGGCTGACCCTAATTCACCCCTCCACTTT. The encoded protein is CASSLLADPNSPLHF.

The rearrangement joins TRBV21-1 to TRBJ2-7; TRBD1 is the table's D call and was not checked against the DNA. TRBV21-1 is listed as a pseudogene. CDR3 size: 14 residues. The CDR3 is CASSDTRDSYEQYF. The CDR3 bases are TGTGCGAGCTCCGACACCCGGGACAGCTACGAGCAGTACTTC.

The CDR3: CSAIPTSAYNEQFF. CDR3 in DNA: TGCAGTGCTATCCCGACTAGCGCCTACAATGAGCAGTTCTTC. V and J are TRBV20-1 and TRBJ2-1; the match to TRBD2 covers 8 bases. This CDR3 has 14 amino acids. V lost 4 bases to trimming and J lost 2 bases; unmatched junction nucleotides: 4. CDR1 DFQATT and CDR2 SNEGSKA come from the germline V gene (reference sequence).

Remarks on this clonotype: Mismatch with germline at one junction end may stem from a read error. The V call is TRBV7-9, the J call TRBJ1-4; 11 bases match TRBD1. CDR3 length: 15 residues. Germline V gene lookup returns CDR1 SEHNR and CDR2 FQNEAQ (reference sequence). CDR3 nucleotides: TGTTCCAGCAGCTTCGGGGACAGGGGGAATGAAAAACTGTTTTTT. Translated: CSSSFGDRGNEKLFF.

The chain has TRBV11-2 and TRBJ1-2; TRBD1 is a possible D gene (5 bases). V was trimmed by 6 bases and J by 5 bases, leaving 13 bases between them. CDR1 SGHAT and CDR2 FQNNGV come from the germline V gene. This CDR3 has 13 amino acids. The CDR3 spells CASRSGTAYGYTF. The CDR3 nucleotides are TGTGCCAGCAGGTCCGGGACCGCATATGGCTACACCTTC.

The CDR3 region is CASRAGISRGDEQFF. In nucleotides, the CDR3 is TGTGCCAGCAGGGCAGGGATATCGAGGGGGGATGAGCAGTTCTTC. The rearrangement uses TRBV28 and TRBJ2-1; perhaps D is TRBD1 or TRBD2 (6 bases each). V lost 6 bases, J lost 8 bases, and 20 bases lay in between. Germline CDR1 and CDR2: MDHEN and SYDVKM. This CDR3 has 15 amino acids.

This clonotype showed up just a few times. The V gene is TRBV29-1, the J gene TRBJ2-3, with D possibly being TRBD1 or TRBD2 (6 bases each). The CDR3 is 14 amino acids. CDR1 and CDR2 (germline): SQVTM, ANQGSEA. V was pared by 2 bases and J by 1 base, with 10 bases between. The CDR3 here is CSVEWRGGTDTQYF. DNA for the CDR3: TGCAGCGTTGAATGGAGGGGGGGCACAGATACGCAGTATTTT.

This clonotype has ten or more counts. The genes are TRBV10-3 and TRBJ2-1; TRBD2 aligns across 11 bases. Germline V CDR1 and CDR2: ENHRY, SYGVKD. V was clipped by 0 bases and J by 5 bases; unmatched bases: 6. The CDR3 extends over 17 amino acids. This CDR3 is CAISESLLAGVNNEQFF. As DNA, the CDR3 is TGTGCCATCAGTGAGTCGCTACTAGCGGGGGTGAACAATGAGCAGTTCTTC.